Within the sample, the clone carrying this T cell receptor (beta chain) is medium-sized. Between the trimmed V and J ends, which lost 2 bases and 11 bases, there was a span of 12 bases. This CDR3 contains 12 residues. Germline CDR1 ENHRY, CDR2 SYGVKD. These data are taken from a study of blood T cell repertoires in COVID-19. As handled by the study authors: Quantification of nucleated cells was approximated via reference gene primer amplification. TCRdb's copy holds only in-frame clones and misses some; the assay was immunoSEQ multiplex PCR. Clonal size and the V and J genes are those of that table, whereas D and trimming came from the DNA. The sample shows about 100,000 clones, 80% to 90% of them seen only once. Two negative PCRs, clearance, or symptom resolution were required of recovered Cohort 3 donors.

The sequence was collected from a woman aged 45-60 years who had recovered from COVID-19. V usage is TRBV10-3 and J usage is TRBJ1-2, with a possible D match to TRBD1 (5 bases). Sequenced input: PBMCs or T cells enriched from blood (not recorded which). The CDR3 reads CAISEGRGGYTF. The CDR3, as DNA: TGTGCCATCAGTGAGGGAAGGGGAGGGTACACCTTC.